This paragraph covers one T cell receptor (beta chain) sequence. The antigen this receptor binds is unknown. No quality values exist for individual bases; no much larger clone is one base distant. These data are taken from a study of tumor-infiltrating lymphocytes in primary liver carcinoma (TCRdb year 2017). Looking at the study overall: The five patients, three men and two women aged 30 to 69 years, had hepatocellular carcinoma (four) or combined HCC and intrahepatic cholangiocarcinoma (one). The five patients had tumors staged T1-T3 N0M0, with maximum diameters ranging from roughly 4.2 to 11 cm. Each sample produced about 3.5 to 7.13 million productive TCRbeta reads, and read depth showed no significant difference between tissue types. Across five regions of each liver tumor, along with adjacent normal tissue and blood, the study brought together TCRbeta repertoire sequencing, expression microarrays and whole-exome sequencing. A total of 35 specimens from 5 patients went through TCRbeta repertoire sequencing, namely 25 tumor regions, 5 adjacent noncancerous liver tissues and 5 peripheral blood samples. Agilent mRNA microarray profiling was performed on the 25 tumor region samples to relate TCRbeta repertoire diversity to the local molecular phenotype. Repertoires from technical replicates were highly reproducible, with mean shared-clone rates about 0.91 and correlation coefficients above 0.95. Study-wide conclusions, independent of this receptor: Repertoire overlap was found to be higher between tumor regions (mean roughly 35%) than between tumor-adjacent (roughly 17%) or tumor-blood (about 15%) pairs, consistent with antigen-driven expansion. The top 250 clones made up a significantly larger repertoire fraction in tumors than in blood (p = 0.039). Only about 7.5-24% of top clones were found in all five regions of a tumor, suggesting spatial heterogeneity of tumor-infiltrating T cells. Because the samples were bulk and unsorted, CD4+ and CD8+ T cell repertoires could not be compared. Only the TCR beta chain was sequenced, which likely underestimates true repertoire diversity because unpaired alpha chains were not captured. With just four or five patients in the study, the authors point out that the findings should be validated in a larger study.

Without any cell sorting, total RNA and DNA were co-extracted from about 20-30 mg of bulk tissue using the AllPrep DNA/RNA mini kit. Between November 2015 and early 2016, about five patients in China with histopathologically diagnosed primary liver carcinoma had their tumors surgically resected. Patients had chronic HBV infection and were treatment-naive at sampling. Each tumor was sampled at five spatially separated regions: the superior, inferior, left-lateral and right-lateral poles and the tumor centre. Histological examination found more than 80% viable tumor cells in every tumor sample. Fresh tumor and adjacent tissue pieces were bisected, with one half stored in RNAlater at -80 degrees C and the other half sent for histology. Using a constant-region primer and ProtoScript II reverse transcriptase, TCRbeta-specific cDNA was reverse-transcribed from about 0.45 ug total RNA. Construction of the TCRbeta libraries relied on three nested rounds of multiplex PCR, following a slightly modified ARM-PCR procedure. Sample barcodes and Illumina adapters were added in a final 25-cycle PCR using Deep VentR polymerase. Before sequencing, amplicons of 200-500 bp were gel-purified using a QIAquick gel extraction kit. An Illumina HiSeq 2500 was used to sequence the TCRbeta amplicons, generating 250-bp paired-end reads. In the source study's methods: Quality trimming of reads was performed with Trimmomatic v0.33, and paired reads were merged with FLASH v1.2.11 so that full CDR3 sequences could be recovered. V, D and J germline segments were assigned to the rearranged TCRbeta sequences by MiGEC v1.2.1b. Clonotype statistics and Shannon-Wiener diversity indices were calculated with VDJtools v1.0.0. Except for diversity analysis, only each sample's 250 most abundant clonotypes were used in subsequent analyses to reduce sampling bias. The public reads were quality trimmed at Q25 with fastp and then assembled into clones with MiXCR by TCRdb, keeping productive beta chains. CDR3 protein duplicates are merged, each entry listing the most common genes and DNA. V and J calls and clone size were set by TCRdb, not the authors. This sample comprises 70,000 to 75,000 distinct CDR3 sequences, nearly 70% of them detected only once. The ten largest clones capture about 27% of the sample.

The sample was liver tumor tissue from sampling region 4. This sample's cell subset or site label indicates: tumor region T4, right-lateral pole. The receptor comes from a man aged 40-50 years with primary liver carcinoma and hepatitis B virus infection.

The DNA is as follows: TGTGCCAGCAGCTTGTACTATAACGCTGAAGCTTTCTTT. The encoded protein is CASSLYYNAEAFF. The chain is assembled from TRBV5-6 and TRBJ1-1, with no confident D gene call. Taken from cysteine to phenylalanine, the CDR3 has 13 residues. The CDR3 DNA has 39 bases and is translated from base 1. V was cut back by 1 base and J by 6 bases, leaving a gap of 10 bases between them. Based on the germline V gene, the CDR1 and CDR2 sequences are SGHDT and YYEEEE.